A selection of T cell receptor beta chains follows, all from one sample in a study of molecular identifiers for immune sequencing clone quantification. Via MiXCR, TCRdb re-called the PCR reads, giving one row per CDR3 protein. The sample lists over 90,000 distinct CDR3 sequences, about 35% occurring once. Sequenced sample: naive CD8+ T cells from blood, with Jurkat cell RNA spiked in. The receptor set was obtained from a human donor in good health. Some libraries in this study had Jurkat cell RNA spiked in. The CDR3 runs from the conserved cysteine through the conserved F or W. The order of the fields is V gene, D gene, J gene, clone size, CDR3 protein, CDR3 DNA. A D gene is named only where the DNA matches it firmly. The size entry is marked missing in some rows and otherwise reads once, few, many or a size class.

>TRBV9|-|TRBJ1-3|-
CASSGGGASGNTIYF
TGTGCCAGCAGCGGGGGGGGTGCCTCTGGAAACACCATATATTTT
>TRBV28|-|TRBJ1-5|-
CASSLRVAGFVQPQHF
TGTGCCAGCAGTTTGAGGGTGGCCGGGTTTGTTCAGCCCCAGCATTTT
>TRBV5-4|TRBD2|TRBJ2-7|few
CASSLEGLAGHGDYEQYF
TGTGCCAGCAGCTTGGAGGGGCTAGCGGGCCATGGAGACTACGAGCAGTACTTC
>TRBV7-8|-|TRBJ2-7|many
CASSLGGTTYEQYF
TGTGCCAGCAGCTTAGGCGGGACGACCTACGAGCAGTACTTC
>TRBV7-9|-|TRBJ1-3|-
CGGEPPSGNTIYF
TGTGGAGGGGAGCCCCCCTCTGGAAACACCATATATTTT
>TRBV13|-|TRBJ2-1|few
CASSLGLGGEQFF
TGTGCCAGCAGCTTAGGGTTGGGGGGTGAGCAGTTCTTC
>TRBV29-1|-|TRBJ2-5|few
CSVEGQDLKGETQYF
TGCAGCGTTGAGGGGCAGGACCTTAAGGGGGAGACCCAGTACTTC
>TRBV12-3/TRBV12-4|TRBD1|TRBJ1-5|-
CASSGEGTGVNQPQHF
TGTGCCAGCAGTGGGGAAGGGACAGGCGTCAATCAGCCCCAGCATTTT
>TRBV7-9|-|TRBJ2-7|many
CASSFASDPRYF
TGTGCCAGCAGCTTTGCGAGCGACCCCAGGTACTTC
>TRBV7-9|TRBD2|TRBJ2-1|few
CASSPDGGNEQFF
TGTGCCAGCAGCCCGGACGGGGGGAATGAGCAGTTCTTC
>TRBV5-1|-|TRBJ2-7|many
CASSSFPGAYEQYF
TGCGCCAGCAGCTCGTTCCCAGGGGCCTACGAGCAGTACTTC
>TRBV12-3/TRBV12-4|-|TRBJ2-1|-
CASCIWDNEQFF
TGTGCCAGCTGTATTTGGGACAATGAGCAGTTCTTC
>TRBV6-5|-|TRBJ1-5|-
CASSLEGQPQHF
TGTGCCAGCAGTTTGGAAGGTCAGCCCCAGCATTTT
>TRBV12-3/TRBV12-4|-|TRBJ2-3|few
CASVGLLTDTQYF
TGTGCCAGCGTTGGACTACTGACAGATACGCAGTATTTT
>TRBV9|TRBD1|TRBJ2-2|-
CASSVERDRPNAGELFF
TGTGCCAGCAGCGTAGAAAGGGACAGGCCGAACGCCGGGGAGCTGTTTTTT
>TRBV12-3/TRBV12-4|TRBD1|TRBJ1-5|few
CASSPDRGGNQPQHF
TGTGCCAGCAGTCCTGACAGGGGTGGCAATCAGCCCCAGCATTTT
>TRBV28|-|TRBJ2-7|many
CASSFRGGILAREQYF
TGTGCCAGCAGTTTTAGGGGGGGGATATTGGCTAGGGAGCAGTACTTC
>TRBV2|-|TRBJ2-3|few
CASSEYIGTDTQYF
TGTGCCAGCAGTGAGTACATTGGCACAGATACGCAGTATTTT
>TRBV20-1|TRBD1|TRBJ2-7|-
CSARGQDSYEQYF
TGCAGTGCTAGGGGACAGGACTCCTACGAGCAGTACTTC
>TRBV19|-|TRBJ2-3|many
CASAAYTDTQYF
TGTGCCAGCGCAGCGTACACAGATACGCAGTATTTT
>TRBV12-3/TRBV12-4|TRBD1|TRBJ2-2|few
CASIPGTGNTGELFF
TGTGCCAGCATCCCCGGGACAGGGAACACCGGGGAGCTGTTTTTT
>TRBV21-1|-|TRBJ2-7|many
CAPPRQMGITNRPRYF
TGTGCCCCCCCCCGGCAAATGGGTATCACTAATAGACCCCGGTACTTC
>TRBV7-9|-|TRBJ2-1|-
CASSSGVNNEQFF
TGTGCCAGCAGCTCGGGAGTTAACAATGAGCAGTTCTTC
>TRBV6-5|-|TRBJ2-4|few
CASKVTRAKNIQYF
TGTGCCAGCAAGGTTACTAGGGCCAAAAACATTCAGTACTTC
>TRBV7-2|-|TRBJ2-7|-
CASSPIAGFGEQYF
TGTGCCAGCAGCCCAATAGCAGGGTTTGGCGAGCAGTACTTC
>TRBV12-3/TRBV12-4|-|TRBJ2-2|-
CASSVRPGAGVFSWELYF
TGTGCCAGCAGTGTGAGGCCCGGGGCAGGGGTTTTTAGTTGGGAGCTGTATTTT
>TRBV11-2|-|TRBJ2-7|few
CASSDVRSEQYF
TGTGCCAGCAGCGATGTTCGCTCCGAGCAGTACTTC
>TRBV27|-|TRBJ1-4|once
CASSGIRATNEKLFF
TGTGCAAGCAGTGGGATAAGAGCAACTAATGAAAAACTGTTTTTT
>TRBV19|-|TRBJ2-7|-
CASRTGGEQYF
TGTGCCAGTAGGACAGGAGGAGAGCAGTACTTC
>TRBV23-1|-|TRBJ2-2|-
CASSQSGEAGQDTGELFF
TGCGCCAGCAGTCAATCAGGCGAGGCGGGCCAGGACACCGGGGAGCTGTTTTTT
>TRBV27|-|TRBJ2-5|few
CASTSRGIETQYF
TGTGCCAGCACGTCCAGGGGCATTGAGACCCAGTACTTC
>TRBV19|-|TRBJ1-5|few
CASHTLGGSQPQHF
TGTGCCAGTCATACTTTGGGGGGAAGTCAGCCCCAGCATTTT
>TRBV29-1|-|TRBJ2-5|few
CSVDNGGGFQETQYF
TGCAGCGTTGATAACGGCGGTGGGTTCCAAGAGACCCAGTACTTC
>TRBV28|-|TRBJ1-5|-
CASITSRLNQPQHF
TGTGCCAGCATCACAAGCAGGCTAAATCAGCCCCAGCATTTT
>TRBV19|-|TRBJ2-1|many
CASSLGTTYNEQFF
TGTGCCAGTAGCCTAGGGACAACCTACAATGAGCAGTTCTTC